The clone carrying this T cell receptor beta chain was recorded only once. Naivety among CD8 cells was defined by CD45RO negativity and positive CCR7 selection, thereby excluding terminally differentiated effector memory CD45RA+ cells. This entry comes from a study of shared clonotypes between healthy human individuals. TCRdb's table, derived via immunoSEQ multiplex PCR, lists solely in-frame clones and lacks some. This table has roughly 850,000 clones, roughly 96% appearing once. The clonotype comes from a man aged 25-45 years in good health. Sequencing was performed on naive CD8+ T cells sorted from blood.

In DNA, the CDR3 is TGCGCCAGCAGCTTGGACGACGGCTCCTACGAGCAGTACTTC. Residues: CASSLDDGSYEQYF. The chain combines TRBV5-1 with TRBJ2-7; D remains ambiguous. The CDR3 runs 14 residues. V lost 0 bases, J lost 0 bases, and 7 bases lay in between. The V gene's germline CDR1 is SGHRS and CDR2 YFSETQ.